The next 27 T cell receptor beta chains were all read from a single sample in a study of cytomegalovirus exposure and HLA in healthy donors. PCR amplification relied on 60 Vbeta primers (plus 13 Jbeta primers). Here immunoSEQ multiplex PCR was the method, and the copy in TCRdb shows in-frame clones only, minus some. The sample comprises 100,000 to 150,000 clones, just under 75% of which are singletons, and around 4.8% rests with the top ten. The sample taken for sequencing was PBMCs. These receptors came from a man aged 55 to 69 in good health and CMV-seropositive.

Only a few counts were recorded for this clone. J is TRBJ2-7 and V is TRBV27; tentative D call: TRBD2 (6 bases). Per germline, CDR1 MNHEY and CDR2 SMNVEV (reference sequence). The CDR3 is 12 amino acids. V lost 6 bases and J lost 0, with 6 bases in between. CDR3 protein: CASRGLSYEQYF. CDR3 nucleotide sequence: TGTGCCAGCAGGGGACTCTCCTACGAGCAGTACTTC.

The V and J genes are TRBV10-3 and TRBJ1-1, with D uncertain. The CDR3 sequence is 13 residues long. V gave up 11 bases and J gave up 2 bases, with 15 bases separating them. CDR1 and CDR2 from the germline V gene are ENHRY and SYGVKD. CDR3: CAVADQVNTEAFF. CDR3 DNA sequence: TGTGCCGTCGCCGACCAGGTTAACACTGAAGCTTTCTTT.

This clone was seen once. The chain uses TRBV28 and TRBJ1-4, with a weak D call TRBD1 (5 bases). This CDR3 region has 14 residues. Germline assignment: CDR1 MDHEN and CDR2 SYDVKM. Trimming took off 9 bases at V and 5 bases at J, with 16 bases between the two ends. CDR3 residues: CASGAQGLNEKLFF. Here the CDR3 DNA reads TGTGCCAGTGGCGCCCAGGGATTAAATGAAAAACTGTTTTTT. Drawing the rest from reference TRBV28 and TRBJ1-4, the complete variable domain is DVKVTQSSRYLVKRTGEKVFLECVQDMDHENMFWYRQDPGLGLRLIYFSYDVKMKEKGDIPEGYSVSREKKERFSLILESASTNQTSMYLCASGAQGLNEKLFFGSGTQLSVL.

The gene calls are TRBV18 and TRBJ1-1; 10 nucleotides agree with TRBD1. V lost 6 bases to trimming and J lost 1 base; unmatched junction nucleotides: 11. Per the germline V gene, CDR1 is KGHSH and CDR2 is LQKENI. The length of the CDR3 is 17 residues. The CDR3 protein is CASSPSGTGVRNTEAFF. CDR3 coding DNA: TGTGCCAGCTCCCCCTCCGGGACAGGGGTGAGGAACACTGAAGCTTTCTTT.

This rearrangement joins TRBV5-1 to TRBJ1-1; 10 bases line up with TRBD1. The V gene end was trimmed by 4 bases and the J gene end by 0 bases; junction bases not matched to a gene: 12. In germline, CDR1 is SGHRS, CDR2 YFSETQ. The CDR3 length is 18 residues. The chain's CDR3 is CASSRGLDRGAVNTEAFF. CDR3 bases: TGCGCCAGCAGCCGCGGGTTGGACAGGGGGGCGGTGAACACTGAAGCTTTCTTT.

The gene calls are TRBV9 and TRBJ1-3, with a tentative D call TRBD1 (6 bases). Trimming took off 3 bases at V and 0 bases at J, with 7 bases between the two ends. The germline V gene encodes CDR1 SGDLS and CDR2 YYNGEE. The CDR3 is 14 amino acids. CDR3: CASSEDSSGNTIYF. The CDR3, as DNA: TGTGCCAGCAGCGAGGACAGCTCTGGAAACACCATATATTTT.

The CDR3 is CASSSQGPYGYTF. The CDR3 DNA reads TGTGCCAGCAGTTCCCAGGGCCCTTATGGCTACACCTTC. The chain joins TRBV28 to TRBJ1-2, with a possible D match to TRBD1 (5 bases). Trimming took 4 bases from V and 5 from J, leaving 11 bases between them. CDR1 is MDHEN and CDR2 is SYDVKM in the germline V gene. CDR3 length equals 13 residues.

The chain joins TRBV10-1 to TRBJ2-7; TRBD1 might be the D (5 bases). Germline loops: CDR1 WNHNN, CDR2 SYGVQD (reference sequence). The V end lost 4 bases, the J end lost 5 bases, and 12 bases lay between the germline ends. The CDR3 spans 13 residues. CDR3 nucleotide sequence: TGCGCCAGCAGTGTATGGATAGGGGACGAGCAGTACTTC. Translated, it gives CASSVWIGDEQYF.

The CDR3 loop is CASSGTGWAQPQHF. DNA for the CDR3: TGTGCCAGTAGTGGTACAGGGTGGGCTCAGCCCCAGCATTTT. V gene TRBV19 combines with J gene TRBJ1-5; D possibly corresponds to TRBD1 (6 bases). This CDR3 has 14 residues. The germline CDR1 and CDR2 sequences are LNHDA and SQIVND (reference sequence). Trimming shortened V by 5 bases and J by 6 bases, and 14 bases separated the two germline ends.

This chain links TRBV5-4 with TRBJ2-3; 14 positions match TRBD2. The CDR3 runs 17 residues. Germline V gene data show CDR1 as SGHNT and CDR2 as YYREEE (reference sequence). Trimming removed 0 bases from V and 4 bases from J; junction bases left unmatched: 4. The DNA of the CDR3 is TGTGCCAGCAGCTTGGGCCTGACTAGCGGGGGGGCAGATACGCAGTATTTT. Its translation is CASSLGLTSGGADTQYF.

V usage is TRBV19 and J usage is TRBJ1-1; 7 nucleotides match TRBD1. The CDR3 runs 15 residues. CDR1 and CDR2 from the germline V gene are LNHDA and SQIVND (reference sequence). Trimming removed 11 bases from V and 0 bases from J; junction bases left unmatched: 12. The CDR3 is CASTWPGQLNTEAFF. The CDR3 DNA is TGTGCCTCAACATGGCCGGGACAGTTGAACACTGAAGCTTTCTTT.

J is TRBJ2-4 and V is TRBV5-1; 14 nucleotides align to TRBD2. The V gene's germline CDR1 is SGHRS and CDR2 YFSETQ. The CDR3 contains 19 residues. Trimming removed 4 bases from V and 1 base from J; junction bases left unmatched: 10. The CDR3 nucleotides are TGCGCCAGCAGCGGGACTAGCGGGGGCGTGGGTAACGCCAAAAACATTCAGTACTTC. Its translation is CASSGTSGGVGNAKNIQYF.

This chain links TRBV5-1 with TRBJ1-1; 8 nucleotides match TRBD1. Looked up from germline, CDR1 is SGHRS and CDR2 is YFSETQ. Trimming at V came to 3 bases and at J to 6 bases, leaving 7 bases not matched to a gene. The CDR3 consists of 14 residues. The CDR3 sequence: CASSYQGAGAEAFF. The CDR3 DNA reads as TGCGCCAGCAGCTATCAGGGGGCCGGGGCTGAAGCTTTCTTT.

The J gene is TRBJ2-5, the V gene TRBV6-1, with a possible D match to TRBD1 (6 bases). Trimming pared 6 bases from V and 4 bases from J, leaving 15 bases between. Per germline, CDR1 MNHNS and CDR2 SASEGT. The CDR3 is 14 amino acids. CDR3 DNA sequence: TGTGCCAGCAGCCTGGACCGAGGGGGAGAGACCCAGTACTTC. It yields the protein CASSLDRGGETQYF.

The CDR3 sequence is CAWSVHSNQPQHF. CDR3 nucleotides: TGTGCCTGGAGTGTTCATAGCAATCAGCCCCAGCATTTT. The rearrangement joins TRBV30 to TRBJ1-5; no reliable D call. The V end lost 0 bases, the J end lost 0 bases, and 3 bases lay between the germline ends. This CDR3 spans 13 amino acids. Germline CDR1 is GTSNPN and CDR2 is SVGIG (reference sequence).

The chain has TRBV9 and TRBJ1-5; unclear D gene. The CDR3 totals 17 residues. From germline, CDR1 is SGDLS and CDR2 YYNGEE. V was cut by 0 bases and J by 1 base, with 14 bases left in between. CDR3 amino acids: CASSVAEGSTSNQPQHF. As DNA, the CDR3 is TGTGCCAGCAGCGTAGCGGAGGGTAGCACAAGCAATCAGCCCCAGCATTTT. Together with reference TRBV9 and TRBJ1-5, the CDR3 gives the full variable domain: DSGVTQTPKHLITATGQRVTLRCSPRSGDLSVYWYQQSLDQGLQFLIQYYNGEERAKGNILERFSAQQFPDLHSELNLSSLELGDSALYFCASSVAEGSTSNQPQHFGDGTRLSIL.

In its sample, this clone was seen a few times. The CDR3 is CASSNNQGAWGYTF. CDR3 bases: TGTGCCAGTAGTAATAATCAGGGGGCATGGGGCTACACCTTC. The V call is TRBV19, the J call TRBJ1-2; TRBD1 aligns across 8 bases. The CDR3 loop spans 14 amino acids. The trim removed 4 bases at V and 8 bases at J, leaving 9 bases unmatched. CDR1 LNHDA and CDR2 SQIVND come from the germline V gene (reference sequence).

The gene calls are TRBV5-1 and TRBJ1-3; 9 bases match TRBD1. V lost 1 base and J lost 8; bases outside the gene matches: 19. CDR1 and CDR2 (germline): SGHRS, YFSETQ. CDR3 size: 19 residues. CDR3 in amino acids: CASSLKTDTRDRVWDTIYF. The CDR3 bases are TGCGCCAGCAGCTTGAAAACAGATACCCGGGACAGGGTATGGGACACCATATATTTT.

The chain carries TRBV2 and TRBJ1-5, with D maybe TRBD1 (6 bases). CDR1 and CDR2 from the germline V gene are SNHLY and FYNNEI. The CDR3 consists of 16 residues. Trimming pared 2 bases from V and 6 bases from J, leaving 17 bases between. The CDR3 is CASSERGARGGQPQHF. In nucleotides, the CDR3 is TGTGCCAGCAGTGAACGGGGGGCCAGGGGCGGTCAGCCCCAGCATTTT.

The J gene is TRBJ2-7, the V gene TRBV12-5; a possible D gene is TRBD2 (5 bases). Trimming removed 7 bases from V and 4 bases from J, with 14 bases in between. CDR1 LGHNT and CDR2 FRNRAP come from the germline V gene. The CDR3 contains 13 residues. For the CDR3, the DNA is TGTGCTAGTGCTTCCGGGATCGCTTACGAGCAGTACTTC. Amino acid sequence: CASASGIAYEQYF.

The chain uses TRBV5-1 and TRBJ2-3, with D possibly TRBD1 on 6 matching bases. Between the trimmed V and J ends, which lost 4 bases and 1 base, there was a span of 19 bases. Germline V lookup: CDR1 SGHRS, CDR2 YFSETQ. This CDR3 is built from 17 residues. In DNA form, the CDR3 reads TGCGCCAGCAGCCCCGGTAGGGACACCCGACGCACAGATACGCAGTATTTT. Translating it yields CASSPGRDTRRTDTQYF.

The chain recombines TRBV18 with TRBJ2-7; TRBD1 aligns across 9 bases. The junction had 7 bases not matched to a gene; V was cut back by 3 bases and J by 4 bases. The CDR3 is 15 amino acids. CDR1 is KGHSH, CDR2 LQKENI, per germline. DNA of the CDR3: TGTGCCAGCTCACCCGACAGGGGGACTGGTTACGAGCAGTACTTC. Translation gives CASSPDRGTGYEQYF.

This clone is medium-sized (0.01 to 0.1%). The V and J genes are TRBV5-1 and TRBJ1-4, with a weak D call TRBD1 (5 bases). The V end was cut by 0 bases, the J end by 5 bases, with 8 bases between. CDR3 size: 14 residues. The germline gives CDR1 SGHRS, CDR2 YFSETQ. CDR3 DNA sequence: TGCGCCAGCAGCTTGGCCGGGGGGAATGAAAAACTGTTTTTT. It codes for CASSLAGGNEKLFF.

The chain carries TRBV28 and TRBJ1-5; D is unresolved. The germline V gene has CDR1 MDHEN and CDR2 SYDVKM. This CDR3 comprises 14 residues. The germline V and J ends were trimmed by 5 bases and 7 bases, with 15 bases remaining between them. CDR3 in DNA: TGTGCCAGCAGTCTCCAATTGGGAGAGCAGCCCCAGCATTTT. The encoded protein is CASSLQLGEQPQHF.

The genes are TRBV18 and TRBJ2-7; TRBD2 matches 8 bases. The CDR3 spans 15 residues. V gave up 4 bases and J gave up 5 bases; unmatched junction bases: 10. Germline loops: CDR1 KGHSH, CDR2 LQKENI. CDR3 loop: CASSRSGTSLNEQYF. In nucleotides, the CDR3 is TGTGCCAGCTCACGGTCCGGGACTAGTCTCAACGAGCAGTACTTC.

There are many counts of this clone. The chain has TRBV28 and TRBJ1-3; maybe TRBD1 (5 bases). This CDR3 spans 14 amino acids. Trimming took off 6 bases at V and 0 bases at J, with 9 bases between the two ends. Germline-derived CDR1 and CDR2 are MDHEN and SYDVKM. CDR3 protein: CASRRQLSGNTIYF. The CDR3 DNA reads as TGTGCCAGCAGAAGACAGCTCTCTGGAAACACCATATATTTT.

J is TRBJ1-1 and V is TRBV5-1, with 10 bases fitting TRBD1. This CDR3 is 14 amino acids long. The junction had 6 bases not matched to a gene; V was cut back by 4 bases and J by 6 bases. Germline-derived CDR1 and CDR2 are SGHRS and YFSETQ. This CDR3 is CASSPRQGAAEAFF. For the CDR3, the DNA is TGCGCCAGCAGCCCTAGACAGGGGGCGGCTGAAGCTTTCTTT.